This T cell receptor (beta chain) was observed in a study of identical twins. Points from the study as a whole: For cord blood, abundant beta clonotypes had fewer insertions, unlike memory repertoires, which showed none.

Regarding this clonotype: The antigen is undetermined.

One entry per CDR3 protein results from TCRdb running MiXCR on the 5' RACE reads. The sample contains about 700,000 distinct CDR3 sequences, around 8.3% of which appear only once. CDR1 and CDR2 (germline): SQVTM, ANQGSEA. The CDR3 is 16 residues long. Germline trimming cut 3 bases from V and 0 bases from J; bases unmatched to any gene: 7. These data also formed part of another study, on yellow fever vaccine responses in identical twins.

Material: PBMCs. The chain carries TRBV29-1 and TRBJ2-1, with 8 bases matching TRBD2. This sequence was found in a woman aged 18-35 years in good health. The CDR3 region is CSVDGISGTSYNEQFF. The CDR3, as DNA: TGCAGCGTTGACGGTATTAGCGGGACCTCCTACAATGAGCAGTTCTTC.